Below, 20 T cell receptor beta chains from the same sample are listed, as sequenced in a study of cytomegalovirus exposure and HLA in healthy donors. Using immunoSEQ multiplex PCR, the repertoire was profiled, and TCRdb retains in-frame clones only, with some absent. The table has about 150,000 clones, roughly 89% seen once. What was sequenced was PBMCs. Every receptor here comes from a woman aged 18-29 years in good health and CMV-seropositive.

The CDR3 region has the DNA TGTGCCAGCACCCACGGGGACAGGGGAGCCCCTATTGGCTACACCTTC. Protein product: CASTHGDRGAPIGYTF. The chain carries TRBV27 and TRBJ1-2; 10 bases match TRBD1. Germline CDR1 reads MNHEY; CDR2 reads SMNVEV (reference sequence). V lost 7 bases and J lost 7; bases outside the gene matches: 15. This CDR3 spans 16 amino acids.

This clone has a single count. J is TRBJ1-1 and V is TRBV28, with a weak D call TRBD1 (6 bases). Trimming removed 5 bases from V and 2 bases from J, with 18 bases in between. This CDR3 is built from 16 residues. Germline CDR1 is MDHEN and CDR2 is SYDVKM. CDR3 sequence: CASSGKDGGGNTEAFF. The CDR3 nucleotides read TGTGCCAGCAGTGGTAAGGACGGGGGGGGCAACACTGAAGCTTTCTTT.

The chain couples TRBV6-6 to TRBJ1-2; the D is unclear. Germline loops: CDR1 MNHNY, CDR2 SVGAGI (reference sequence). CDR3 length equals 14 residues. V dropped 6 bases and J dropped 8 bases, with 19 bases sitting between them. CDR3 protein: CASSQTALTTGYTF. The CDR3 coding sequence is TGTGCCAGCAGCCAGACGGCTCTAACTACCGGCTACACCTTC.

V and J are TRBV6-1 and TRBJ1-5, with unresolved D. Per germline, CDR1 MNHNS and CDR2 SASEGT. The CDR3 is 13 residues long. V gave up 1 base and J gave up 9 bases, with 10 bases separating them. This CDR3 reads CASSEGTAGPQHF. In DNA, the CDR3 is TGTGCCAGCAGTGAAGGCACTGCGGGGCCCCAGCATTTT.

The chain combines TRBV6-4 with TRBJ1-5; perhaps TRBD1 as D (5 bases). Germline V gene sequence: CDR1 MRHNA, CDR2 SNTAGT. This CDR3 is 14 amino acids long. V was trimmed by 2 bases and J by 10 bases, leaving 15 bases between them. In nucleotides, the CDR3 is TGTGCCAGCAGTGACAGGCATGGGGCACGTCCCCAGCATTTT. Translated: CASSDRHGARPQHF.

The rearrangement uses TRBV19 and TRBJ2-4; 8 nucleotides match TRBD2. The CDR3 runs 16 residues. Germline CDR1 and CDR2: LNHDA and SQIVND (reference sequence). The junction had 11 bases not matched to a gene; V was cut back by 3 bases and J by 7 bases. The CDR3 sequence: CASSMAGGGVKNIQYF. The DNA for the CDR3 is TGTGCCAGTAGTATGGCCGGGGGGGGCGTGAAGAACATTCAGTACTTC.

This sequence joins TRBV9 and TRBJ2-2, with D maybe TRBD2 (6 bases). Trimming stripped 4 bases from V and 7 bases from J, with 20 bases between. Germline V CDR1 and CDR2: SGDLS, YYNGEE. This CDR3 spans 16 amino acids. CDR3 coding DNA: TGTGCCAGCAGCCCGCCAGCGGGCGATTCTAACGGGGAGCTGTTTTTT. Encoded protein: CASSPPAGDSNGELFF.

The chain links TRBV28 to TRBJ1-2; 8 bases agree with TRBD1. Per germline, CDR1 MDHEN and CDR2 SYDVKM. The ends lost 1 base at V and 0 bases at J; junction bases unmatched: 19. This CDR3 has 21 amino acids. The CDR3 DNA sequence: TGTGCCAGCAGTTTATCCCCCTCAGGGGGCGCATACGCTCGTCCTAACTATGGCTACACCTTC. Protein: CASSLSPSGGAYARPNYGYTF.

The chain couples TRBV5-4 to TRBJ1-1; 10 bases map to TRBD1. Per germline, CDR1 SGHNT and CDR2 YYREEE (reference sequence). CDR3 length: 16 residues. V lost 0 bases, J lost 2 bases, and 4 bases stayed unmatched. CDR3 loop: CASSLATGGVNTEAFF. The CDR3 DNA follows: TGTGCCAGCAGCTTGGCGACAGGGGGCGTCAACACTGAAGCTTTCTTT.

This clone was found once. V gene TRBV6-5 combines with J gene TRBJ1-1; 9 bases match TRBD1. V lost 5 bases, J lost 6 bases, and 10 bases stayed unmatched. The CDR3 has 15 residues. Germline loops: CDR1 MNHEY, CDR2 SVGAGI. CDR3 sequence reads: CASSPLGQGSAEAFF. The CDR3 DNA sequence: TGTGCCAGCAGTCCCCTGGGACAGGGTTCCGCTGAAGCTTTCTTT.

This clone appeared once. This chain joins TRBV19 and TRBJ1-5; TRBD1 agrees at 8 bases. The germline V gene has CDR1 LNHDA and CDR2 SQIVND (reference sequence). The CDR3 runs 16 residues. With V trimmed by 3 bases and J by 5 bases, 9 bases remained unmatched. The CDR3 protein is CASSIVGDRKYQPQHF. The CDR3 DNA follows: TGTGCCAGTAGTATTGTAGGGGACAGGAAGTATCAGCCCCAGCATTTT.

The rearrangement uses TRBV27 and TRBJ2-6, with TRBD1 identical over 9 bases. The CDR3 spans 17 residues. The junction had 3 bases not matched to a gene; V was cut back by 3 bases and J by 0 bases. Germline V gene sequence: CDR1 MNHEY, CDR2 SMNVEV (reference sequence). CDR3 sequence reads: CASSFGTGNSGANVLTF. The CDR3 DNA follows: TGTGCCAGCAGTTTCGGGACAGGGAACTCTGGGGCCAACGTCCTGACTTTC.

This chain joins TRBV25-1 and TRBJ2-4; 7 bases are a match to TRBD1. This CDR3 spans 18 amino acids. J was trimmed by 0 bases and V by 0 bases; bases with no gene match: 8. The germline CDR1 and CDR2 sequences are MGHDK and SYGVNS. This CDR3 is CASSEYTLGQRAKNIQYF. The CDR3 DNA follows: TGTGCCAGCAGTGAATATACCCTGGGACAGAGAGCCAAAAACATTCAGTACTTC.

The V and J genes are TRBV5-1 and TRBJ2-1; 9 nucleotides match TRBD2. The J segment lost 5 bases and the V segment lost 1 base, leaving 7 bases of the junction unmatched. The CDR3 has 16 amino acids. From germline, CDR1 is SGHRS and CDR2 YFSETQ. CDR3 residues: CASSLILAGGNNEQFF. The CDR3 nucleotides read TGCGCCAGCAGCTTGATTCTGGCGGGGGGGAACAATGAGCAGTTCTTC.

The genes are TRBV13 and TRBJ2-7; 8 bases are a match to TRBD1. Germline-derived CDR1 and CDR2 are PRHDT and FYEKMQ (reference sequence). The CDR3 loop spans 15 amino acids. V gave up 5 bases and J gave up 0 bases; unmatched junction bases: 6. In DNA form, the CDR3 reads TGTGCCAGCAGCCTTGGACAGGGATCCTCCTACGAGCAGTACTTC. Protein sequence: CASSLGQGSSYEQYF. Variable domain in full (rest from reference TRBV13 and TRBJ2-7): AAGVIQSPRHLIKEKRETATLKCYPIPRHDTVYWYQQGPGQDPQFLISFYEKMQSDKGSIPDRFSAQQFSDYHSELNMSSLELGDSALYFCASSLGQGSSYEQYFGPGTRLTVT.

J is TRBJ2-5 and V is TRBV4-2; tentative D call: TRBD1 (6 bases). Trimming took 2 bases from V and 5 from J, leaving 9 bases between them. Germline lookup yields CDR1 LGHNA and CDR2 YNFKEQ. The CDR3 covers 13 residues. The chain's CDR3 is CASSQKQGETQYF. CDR3 bases: TGTGCCAGCAGCCAAAAGCAGGGGGAGACCCAGTACTTC.

The V call is TRBV5-4, the J call TRBJ2-5, with D possibly matching TRBD1 (6 bases). Trimming stripped 4 bases from V and 5 bases from J, with 15 bases between. This CDR3 has 14 residues. The germline V gene has CDR1 SGHNT and CDR2 YYREEE (reference sequence). For the CDR3, the DNA is TGTGCCAGCAGCCCTCGGGCAGGGGTGGAGACCCAGTACTTC. Its translation is CASSPRAGVETQYF.

This chain links TRBV9 with TRBJ1-1; D is possibly TRBD1 (6 bases). This CDR3 is built from 16 residues. Germline CDR1 is SGDLS and CDR2 is YYNGEE. Deletions cut 4 bases from V and 2 bases from J, with 18 bases between. Written as DNA, the CDR3 is TGTGCCAGCAGCCTCCACCCCCGGGACATAAACACTGAAGCTTTCTTT. Its protein is CASSLHPRDINTEAFF.

The chain has TRBV6-5 and TRBJ1-1, with unresolved D. CDR3 length: 13 amino acids. Germline assignment: CDR1 MNHEY and CDR2 SVGAGI. Trimming shortened V by 2 bases and J by 1 base, and 5 bases separated the two germline ends. The chain's CDR3 is CASSYGGNTEAFF. The CDR3 DNA reads as TGTGCCAGCAGTTACGGAGGGAACACTGAAGCTTTCTTT.

This clone was seen just once. The genes are TRBV7-2 and TRBJ1-1, with no clear D. Germline CDR1 reads SGHTA; CDR2 reads FQGNSA. This CDR3 is built from 15 residues. V dropped 1 base and J dropped 1 base, with 10 bases sitting between them. CDR3 DNA: TGTGCCAGCAGCTTAGAGCCTGGAGCGAACACTGAAGCTTTCTTT. It translates to CASSLEPGANTEAFF.